This is a list of T cell receptor beta chains from one sample in a study of shared T cell receptors in the human thymus. Using immunoSEQ multiplex PCR, the repertoire was profiled, and TCRdb retains in-frame clones only, with some absent. In the table there are hundreds of thousands of clones, roughly 90% of which are singletons. This same sample was also part of a study on human thymus T cells.

Material for sequencing was thymocytes. The receptors originated from a boy under two years old with a congenital heart defect. The CDR3 runs from the conserved cysteine through the conserved F or W. Clone sizes are given selectively: once, few, many, or a class where the clone is expanded.

TRBV4-1	once	TRBJ1-4	CASSQGQGGTTNEKLFF
TRBV19	-	TRBJ1-2	CASSPQGSGGYTF
TRBV5-4	-	TRBJ2-3	CASSETGARPDTQYF
TRBV2	-	TRBJ2-1	CAGTPTRTGVHEQFF
TRBV14	-	TRBJ2-7	CASSQGGQEQYF
TRBV20-1	-	TRBJ2-4	CSGRSKNIQYF
TRBV11-1	-	TRBJ2-7	CASSRGGSPSYEQYF
TRBV7-9	-	TRBJ1-1	CASSPIVMRNGGTEAFF
TRBV9	-	TRBJ1-2	CASSVALIGQGRYGYTF
TRBV6-6	-	TRBJ1-5	CASSYSNRGDNQPQHF
TRBV9	-	TRBJ2-1	CASSVGVGGVNEQFF
TRBV28	-	TRBJ1-5	CASSPDRVNQPQHF
TRBV29-1	-	TRBJ2-7	CSVGTRPGQGTAYEQYF
TRBV21-1	-	TRBJ1-1	CASSTLTGGTEAFF
TRBV9	-	TRBJ2-3	CASSVRPGLGATDTQYF
TRBV2	-	TRBJ1-1	CASSGGQVGAFF
TRBV7-8	-	TRBJ2-7	CASSPWTTSYEQYF
TRBV5-1	-	TRBJ2-7	CASSLGGLRSEQYF
TRBV5-5	once	TRBJ1-2	CASSQGQGRANYGYTF
TRBV25-1	-	TRBJ2-3	CASSDLWAATDTQYF
TRBV12-5	-	TRBJ1-1	CASGLRDRATEAFF